This TCR beta chain was identified during a study of shared clonotypes between healthy human individuals. Study-wide findings and caveats: Larger richness was generally estimated for naive than memory subsets. Investigators collected only blood, and repertoires in tissues likely differ.

CD45RO+ cells and CCR7-negative CD45RA+ TemRA cells were combined as CD8 memory. Germline CDR1 and CDR2: SGHAT and FQNNGV. The CDR3 is made up of 13 amino acids. The V gene lost 5 bases and the J gene lost 3 bases, with 11 bases spanning the gap. Note on this clone: Its cognate antigen is unknown.

The authors distributed each subset's genomic DNA evenly over several immunoSEQ plates. TCRdb's table, derived via immunoSEQ multiplex PCR, lists solely in-frame clones and lacks some. The sample carries about 380,000 clones, 95% to 97% recorded once. The chain recombines TRBV11-2 with TRBJ2-7, with D possibly matching TRBD1 (6 bases). The receptor's source is a man under 40 in good health. Material for sequencing was memory CD8+ T cells sorted from blood. The subset was: CD45RO+ cells pooled with CCR7-negative TemRA cells. The CDR3 nucleotides are TGTGCCAGCAGCCCTGGACAGCTCTACGAGCAGTACTTC. Encoded protein: CASSPGQLYEQYF.